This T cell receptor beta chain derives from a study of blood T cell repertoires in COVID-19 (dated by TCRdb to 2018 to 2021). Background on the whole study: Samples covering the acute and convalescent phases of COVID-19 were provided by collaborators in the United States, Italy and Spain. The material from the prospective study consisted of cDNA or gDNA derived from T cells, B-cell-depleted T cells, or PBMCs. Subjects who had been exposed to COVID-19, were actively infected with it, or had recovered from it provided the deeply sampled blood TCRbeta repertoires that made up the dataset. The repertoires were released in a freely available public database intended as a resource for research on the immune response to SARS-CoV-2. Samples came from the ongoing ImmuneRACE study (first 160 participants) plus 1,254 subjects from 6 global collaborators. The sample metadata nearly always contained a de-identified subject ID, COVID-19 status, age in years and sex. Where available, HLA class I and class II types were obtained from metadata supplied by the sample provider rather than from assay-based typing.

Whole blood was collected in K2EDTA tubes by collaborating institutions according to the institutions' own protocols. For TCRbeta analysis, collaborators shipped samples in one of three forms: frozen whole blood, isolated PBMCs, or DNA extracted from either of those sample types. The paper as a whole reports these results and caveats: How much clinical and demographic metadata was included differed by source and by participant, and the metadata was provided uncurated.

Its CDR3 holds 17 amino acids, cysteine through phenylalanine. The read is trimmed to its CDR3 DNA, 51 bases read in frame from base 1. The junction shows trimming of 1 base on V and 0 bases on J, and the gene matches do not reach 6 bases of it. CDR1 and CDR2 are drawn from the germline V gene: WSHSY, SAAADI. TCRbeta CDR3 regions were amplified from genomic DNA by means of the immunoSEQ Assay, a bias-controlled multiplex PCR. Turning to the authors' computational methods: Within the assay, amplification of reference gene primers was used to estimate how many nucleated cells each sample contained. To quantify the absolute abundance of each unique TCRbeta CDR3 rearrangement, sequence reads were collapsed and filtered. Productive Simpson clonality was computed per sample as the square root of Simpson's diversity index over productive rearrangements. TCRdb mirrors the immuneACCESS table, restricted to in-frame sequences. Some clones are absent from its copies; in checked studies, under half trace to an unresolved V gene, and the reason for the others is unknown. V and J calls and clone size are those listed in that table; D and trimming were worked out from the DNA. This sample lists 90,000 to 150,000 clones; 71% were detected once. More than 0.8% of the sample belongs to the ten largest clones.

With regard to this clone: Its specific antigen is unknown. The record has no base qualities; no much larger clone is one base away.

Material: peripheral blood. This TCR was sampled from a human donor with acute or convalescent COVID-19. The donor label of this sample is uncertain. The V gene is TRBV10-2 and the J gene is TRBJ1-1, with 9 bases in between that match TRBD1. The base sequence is TGCGCCAGCAGTGAGTGGGGACAGGGAAGTGTGAACACTGAAGCTTTCTTT. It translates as CASSEWGQGSVNTEAFF.